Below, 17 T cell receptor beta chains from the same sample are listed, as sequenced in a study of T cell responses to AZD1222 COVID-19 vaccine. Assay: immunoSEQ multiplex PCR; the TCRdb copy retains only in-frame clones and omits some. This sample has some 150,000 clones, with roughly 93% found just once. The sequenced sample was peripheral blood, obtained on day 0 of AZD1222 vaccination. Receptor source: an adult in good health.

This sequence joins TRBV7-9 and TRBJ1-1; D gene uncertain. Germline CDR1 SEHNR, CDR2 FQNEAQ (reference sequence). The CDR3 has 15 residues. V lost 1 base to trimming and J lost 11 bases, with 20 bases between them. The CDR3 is CASSLEDRAGSMAFF. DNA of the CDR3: TGTGCCAGCAGCTTAGAAGACCGGGCAGGTAGCATGGCTTTCTTT.

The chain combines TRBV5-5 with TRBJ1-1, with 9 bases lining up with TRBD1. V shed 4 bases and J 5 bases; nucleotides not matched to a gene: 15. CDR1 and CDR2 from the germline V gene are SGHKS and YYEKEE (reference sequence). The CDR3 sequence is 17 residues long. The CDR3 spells CASSGPGTGWRGTEAFF. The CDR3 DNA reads TGTGCCAGCAGCGGACCAGGGACAGGGTGGAGGGGGACTGAAGCTTTCTTT.

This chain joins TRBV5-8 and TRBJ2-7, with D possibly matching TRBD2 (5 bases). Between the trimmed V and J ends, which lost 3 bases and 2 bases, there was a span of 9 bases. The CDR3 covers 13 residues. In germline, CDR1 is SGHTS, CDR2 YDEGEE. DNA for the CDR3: TGTGCCAGCAGCTCGACGGGGACCTACGAGCAGTACTTC. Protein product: CASSSTGTYEQYF.

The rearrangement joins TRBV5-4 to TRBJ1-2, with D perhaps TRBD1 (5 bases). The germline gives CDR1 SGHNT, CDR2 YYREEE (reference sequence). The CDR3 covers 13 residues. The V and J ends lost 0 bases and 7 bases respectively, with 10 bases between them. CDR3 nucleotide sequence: TGTGCCAGCAGCTTGGACAGGCTATTTGGCTACACCTTC. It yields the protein CASSLDRLFGYTF.

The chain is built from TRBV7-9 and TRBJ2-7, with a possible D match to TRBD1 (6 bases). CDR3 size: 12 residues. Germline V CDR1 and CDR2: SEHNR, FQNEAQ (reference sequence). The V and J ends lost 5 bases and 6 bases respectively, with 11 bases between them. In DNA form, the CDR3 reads TGTGCCAGCAGCCCAGGGGAGTCCGAGCAGTACTTC. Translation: CASSPGESEQYF.

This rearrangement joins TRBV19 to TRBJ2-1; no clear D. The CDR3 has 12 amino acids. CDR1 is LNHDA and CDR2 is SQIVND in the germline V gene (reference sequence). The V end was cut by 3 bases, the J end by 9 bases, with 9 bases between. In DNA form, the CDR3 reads TGTGCCAGTAGTATCCCAGGCTCTGAGCAGTTCTTC. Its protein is CASSIPGSEQFF.

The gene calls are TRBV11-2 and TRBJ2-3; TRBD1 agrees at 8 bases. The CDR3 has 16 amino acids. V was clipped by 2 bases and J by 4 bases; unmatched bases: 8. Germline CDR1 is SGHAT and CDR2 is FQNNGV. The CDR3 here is CASSLTWTGQADTQYF. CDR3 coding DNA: TGTGCCAGCAGCTTAACTTGGACAGGGCAAGCAGATACGCAGTATTTT.

The CDR3 region has the DNA TGTGCCAGCAGCTTATCCCGTCCCGCCGGGGAGCTGTTTTTT. It translates to CASSLSRPAGELFF. The genes are TRBV11-2 and TRBJ2-2; no clear D gene. This CDR3 is built from 14 residues. Trimming left V 2 bases short and J 6 bases short, with 10 bases between. Germline CDR1 and CDR2: SGHAT and FQNNGV.

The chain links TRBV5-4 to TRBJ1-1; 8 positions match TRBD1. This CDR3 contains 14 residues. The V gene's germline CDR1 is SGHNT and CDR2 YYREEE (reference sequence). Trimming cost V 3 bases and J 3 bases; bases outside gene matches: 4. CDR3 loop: CASSSGQGYTEAFF. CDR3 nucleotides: TGTGCCAGCAGCTCTGGACAGGGTTACACTGAAGCTTTCTTT.

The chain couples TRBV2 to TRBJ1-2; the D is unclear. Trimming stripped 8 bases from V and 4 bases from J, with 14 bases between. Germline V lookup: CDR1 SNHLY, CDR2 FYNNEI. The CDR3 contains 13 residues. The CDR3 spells CASWAAMGYGYTF. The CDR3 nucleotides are TGTGCCAGCTGGGCGGCGATGGGCTATGGCTACACCTTC.

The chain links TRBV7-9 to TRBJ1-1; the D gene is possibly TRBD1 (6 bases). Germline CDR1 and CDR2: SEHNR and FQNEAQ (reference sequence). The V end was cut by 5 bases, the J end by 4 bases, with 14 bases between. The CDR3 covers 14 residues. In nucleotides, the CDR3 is TGTGCCAGCAGCCTAAGGACAGAAGTCACTGAAGCTTTCTTT. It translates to CASSLRTEVTEAFF.

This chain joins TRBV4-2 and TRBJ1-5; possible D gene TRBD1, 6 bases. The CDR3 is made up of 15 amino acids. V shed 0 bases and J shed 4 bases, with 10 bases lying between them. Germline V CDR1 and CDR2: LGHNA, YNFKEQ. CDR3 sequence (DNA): TGTGCCAGCAGCCAAGATCGACAGGCTAATCAGCCCCAGCATTTT. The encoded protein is CASSQDRQANQPQHF.

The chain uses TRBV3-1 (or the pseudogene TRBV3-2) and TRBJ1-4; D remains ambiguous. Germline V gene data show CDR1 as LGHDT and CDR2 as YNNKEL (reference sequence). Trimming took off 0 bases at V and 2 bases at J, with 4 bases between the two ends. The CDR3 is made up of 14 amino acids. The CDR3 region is CASSQDFTNEKLFF. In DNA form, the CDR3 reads TGTGCCAGCAGCCAAGATTTCACTAATGAAAAACTGTTTTTT.

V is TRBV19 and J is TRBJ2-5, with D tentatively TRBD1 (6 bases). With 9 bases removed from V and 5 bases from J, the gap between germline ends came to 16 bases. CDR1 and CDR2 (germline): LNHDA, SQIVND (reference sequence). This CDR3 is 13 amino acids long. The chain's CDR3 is CASDDKGGETQYF. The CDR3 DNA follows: TGTGCCAGCGACGATAAAGGGGGTGAGACCCAGTACTTC.

CDR3 loop: CASSPGIAQGATEEAFF. The CDR3 DNA is TGTGCCAGCTCACCAGGGATTGCCCAGGGGGCTACGGAGGAAGCTTTCTTT. The genes are TRBV18 and TRBJ1-1, with 8 bases identical to TRBD1. Trimming removed 2 bases from V and 8 bases from J; junction bases left unmatched: 16. Germline CDR1 reads KGHSH; CDR2 reads LQKENI. The CDR3 sequence is 17 residues long.

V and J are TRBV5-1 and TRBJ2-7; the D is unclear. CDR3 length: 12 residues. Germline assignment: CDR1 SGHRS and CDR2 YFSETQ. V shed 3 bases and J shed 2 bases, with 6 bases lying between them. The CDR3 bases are TGCGCCAGCAGCTCCGGTCCCTACGAGCAGTACTTC. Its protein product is CASSSGPYEQYF.

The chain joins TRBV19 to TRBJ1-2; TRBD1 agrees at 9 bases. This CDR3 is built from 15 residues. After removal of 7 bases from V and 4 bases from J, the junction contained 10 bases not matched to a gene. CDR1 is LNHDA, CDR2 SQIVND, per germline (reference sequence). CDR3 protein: CASTNWDREAYGYTF. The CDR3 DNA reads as TGTGCCAGTACCAACTGGGACAGGGAGGCCTATGGCTACACCTTC. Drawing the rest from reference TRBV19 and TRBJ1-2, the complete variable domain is DGGITQSPKYLFRKEGQNVTLSCEQNLNHDAMYWYRQDPGQGLRLIYYSQIVNDFQKGDIAEGYSVSREKKESFPLTVTSAQKNPTAFYLCASTNWDREAYGYTFGSGTRLTVV.